Below, 23 T cell receptor beta chains from the same sample are listed, as sequenced in a study of shared T cell receptors in the human thymus. Profiling relied on immunoSEQ multiplex PCR, and the TCRdb table lists in-frame clones only, not all of them. This repertoire shows some 700,000 clones, over 75% found once; its top ten account for about 0.01%. The sample also formed part of further work on human thymus T cells.

Sequenced: thymocytes. Receptors were obtained from a boy under two years old with a congenital heart defect.

The genes are TRBV11-2 and TRBJ2-5; 14 positions match TRBD2. Germline CDR1 is SGHAT and CDR2 is FQNNGV. The ends lost 6 bases at V and 4 bases at J; junction bases unmatched: 10. The CDR3 length is 17 residues. The DNA of the CDR3 is TGTGCCAGCAGTTATGGAGGGACTAGCGGGAGAGTAGAGACCCAGTACTTC. It yields the protein CASSYGGTSGRVETQYF.

V and J are TRBV7-6 and TRBJ2-1; 9 bases match TRBD2. Trimming cost V 4 bases and J 9 bases; bases outside gene matches: 7. Germline lookup yields CDR1 SGHVS and CDR2 FNYEAQ. The CDR3 covers 14 residues. The CDR3 here is CASSSSGRHGEQFF. CDR3 in DNA: TGTGCCAGCAGCTCGAGCGGGAGGCATGGTGAGCAGTTCTTC.

The chain combines TRBV25-1 with TRBJ2-1; perhaps TRBD1 as D (5 bases). The V end was cut by 2 bases, the J end by 4 bases, with 12 bases between. The CDR3 sequence is 15 residues long. Germline values: CDR1 MGHDK, CDR2 SYGVNS. The CDR3 bases are TGTGCCAGCAGTGAAGGGGCAGTCCCTTACAATGAGCAGTTCTTC. It specifies CASSEGAVPYNEQFF.

This chain uses TRBV6-1 with TRBJ2-7; D is undetermined. The CDR3 extends over 14 amino acids. The ends were cut back, 4 bases at V and 6 bases at J, with 16 bases in the middle. CDR1 is MNHNS, CDR2 SASEGT, per germline. The CDR3 spells CASSARHQEAEQYF. The CDR3 region has the DNA TGTGCCAGCAGTGCGCGACACCAGGAAGCCGAGCAGTACTTC.

This clone has more than one count but fewer than ten. V gene TRBV28 combines with J gene TRBJ1-2; the D is unclear. The CDR3 totals 14 residues. Trimming took 8 bases from V and 0 from J, leaving 13 bases between them. Germline assignment: CDR1 MDHEN and CDR2 SYDVKM. The CDR3 region has the DNA TGTGCCAGCCTCCGTAGCCCTGCTAACTATGGCTACACCTTC. As protein: CASLRSPANYGYTF.

The rearrangement joins TRBV15 to TRBJ2-1, with D maybe TRBD1 (8 bases). Germline V lookup: CDR1 LNHNV, CDR2 YYDKDF (reference sequence). The germline V and J ends were trimmed by 1 base and 5 bases, with 39 bases remaining between them. The CDR3 spans 24 residues. CDR3 region: CATSRAASSRGRRGELAVDNEQFF. CDR3 in DNA: TGTGCCACCAGCAGAGCCGCCTCGAGCAGGGGGCGCCGAGGGGAGCTAGCGGTCGACAATGAGCAGTTCTTC.

CDR3 region: CASSPRAIDYGYTF. As DNA, the CDR3 is TGTGCCAGCTCACCACGGGCCATCGACTATGGCTACACCTTC. The V and J genes are TRBV18 and TRBJ1-2; D not resolved. Germline CDR1 reads KGHSH; CDR2 reads LQKENI. V was trimmed by 1 base and J by 3 bases, leaving 9 bases between them. The CDR3 runs 14 residues.

Only a few counts were recorded for this clone. This chain uses TRBV7-2 with TRBJ2-7, with 7 nucleotides matching TRBD1. This CDR3 is built from 15 residues. From germline, CDR1 is SGHTA and CDR2 FQGNSA. The V segment lost 0 bases and the J segment 6 bases; nucleotides outside the gene matches: 8. The CDR3 DNA reads as TGTGCCAGCAGCTTAGCGTCCACAGGGGACAGCGAGCAGTACTTC. Its translation: CASSLASTGDSEQYF.

This clone showed up just a few times. The chain is built from TRBV4-1 and TRBJ1-3; 10 bases match TRBD1. This CDR3 is built from 19 residues. CDR1 and CDR2 (germline): MGHRA, YSYEKL. V lost 0 bases, J lost 6 bases, and 14 bases stayed unmatched. CDR3 coding DNA: TGCGCCAGCAGCCAAGATATTTTGGGTTCCGGACAGGGGGAAAACACCATATATTTT. It yields the protein CASSQDILGSGQGENTIYF.

The chain couples TRBV11-3 to TRBJ2-7; TRBD1 might be the D (6 bases). The CDR3 runs 16 residues. Germline CDR1 SGHNT, CDR2 YENEEA. Trimming took off 6 bases at V and 2 bases at J, with 20 bases between the two ends. CDR3 bases: TGTGCCAGCAGTCGTGTCACCTTAGGGGGTACCTACGAGCAGTACTTC. This codes for CASSRVTLGGTYEQYF.

This chain links TRBV7-9 with TRBJ2-1; 7 bases match TRBD2. Germline CDR1 and CDR2: SEHNR and FQNEAQ (reference sequence). CDR3 length: 15 residues. V trimming: 1 base; J trimming: 6 bases; junction bases outside the gene matches: 6. In DNA, the CDR3 is TGTGCCAGCAGCTTAGTATTGCGGGAGCTCAATGAGCAGTTCTTC. Translated, it gives CASSLVLRELNEQFF.

The chain joins TRBV6-5 to TRBJ2-7; a weak D match, TRBD2 (5 bases). The CDR3 is made up of 12 amino acids. CDR1 and CDR2 (germline): MNHEY, SVGAGI. Trimming left V 6 bases short and J 6 bases short, with 12 bases between. CDR3 in DNA: TGTGCCAGCAGCATCGGTGGGAGCGAGCAGTACTTC. This sequence encodes CASSIGGSEQYF.

The gene calls are TRBV7-9 and TRBJ2-7; 8 bases align to TRBD1. J gave up 3 bases and V 5 bases, and 6 bases lay outside the gene matches. Germline V gene data show CDR1 as SEHNR and CDR2 as FQNEAQ (reference sequence). The CDR3 loop spans 14 amino acids. CDR3 coding DNA: TGTGCCAGCAGCGCCCCAGGGGGCGGCTACGAGCAGTACTTC. The encoded protein is CASSAPGGGYEQYF.

V is TRBV5-5 and J is TRBJ2-1, with D unclear. The CDR3 sequence is 14 residues long. Germline V gene lookup returns CDR1 SGHKS and CDR2 YYEKEE (reference sequence). The V end lost 0 bases, the J end lost 2 bases, and 6 bases lay between the germline ends. CDR3 amino acids: CASSLVHPYNEQFF. CDR3 coding DNA: TGTGCCAGCAGCTTGGTACACCCCTACAATGAGCAGTTCTTC.

The chain uses TRBV29-1 and TRBJ2-3; D is perhaps TRBD2 (5 bases). The CDR3 has 13 amino acids. Per germline, CDR1 SQVTM and CDR2 ANQGSEA. For the CDR3, the DNA is TGCAGGCGGGTGGGAAATAACACAGATACGCAGTATTTT. This codes for CRRVGNNTDTQYF.

This chain links TRBV18 with TRBJ2-3; 8 bases align to TRBD1. The CDR3 spans 14 residues. From germline, CDR1 is KGHSH and CDR2 LQKENI. With V trimmed by 7 bases and J by 2 bases, 5 bases remained unmatched. CDR3 DNA: TGTGCCAGCTTACAGGGGGGCTCCACAGATACGCAGTATTTT. Translating gives CASLQGGSTDTQYF.

The chain has TRBV6-5 and TRBJ1-3; D may be TRBD1 (6 bases). The CDR3 is made up of 16 amino acids. V dropped 0 bases and J dropped 4 bases, with 13 bases sitting between them. Germline V gives CDR1 MNHEY, CDR2 SVGAGI. The DNA for the CDR3 is TGTGCCAGCAGTTACTCTCAGGGGCCATACGGAAACACCATATATTTT. Protein: CASSYSQGPYGNTIYF.

The chain employs TRBV11-2 and TRBJ2-3; D perhaps matches TRBD2 (6 bases). CDR1 SGHAT and CDR2 FQNNGV come from the germline V gene. The CDR3 extends over 17 amino acids. Trimming removed 0 bases at V and 0 bases at J, with 13 bases between. As DNA, the CDR3 is TGTGCCAGCAGCTTAGATGGTGTTAGCGGAAGCACAGATACGCAGTATTTT. It encodes CASSLDGVSGSTDTQYF.

V usage is TRBV7-9 and J usage is TRBJ2-5; D uncertain. From germline, CDR1 is SEHNR and CDR2 FQNEAQ (reference sequence). The CDR3 consists of 16 residues. Trimming stripped 1 base from V and 0 bases from J, with 12 bases between. CDR3 region: CASSLVLLSYQETQYF. In nucleotides, the CDR3 is TGTGCCAGCAGCTTAGTCTTACTATCGTACCAAGAGACCCAGTACTTC.

This clone was counted a single time. CDR3 nucleotides: TGTGCCAGCAGCGGACAGGGGGCGGATCAGCCCCAGCATTTT. This sequence encodes CASSGQGADQPQHF. The V and J genes are TRBV25-1 and TRBJ1-5; TRBD1 matches at 11 bases. There are 14 residues in the CDR3. The V and J ends lost 6 bases and 5 bases, in that order; junction bases with no gene match: 3. Germline V gives CDR1 MGHDK, CDR2 SYGVNS.

The chain recombines TRBV29-1 with TRBJ2-1, with 8 nucleotides matching TRBD1. Per the germline V gene, CDR1 is SQVTM and CDR2 is ANQGSEA. V lost 7 bases and J lost 4; bases outside the gene matches: 6. The length of the CDR3 is 13 residues. The CDR3 nucleotides are TGCAGCGCACCGGGACAGGTATACAATGAGCAGTTCTTC. Residues: CSAPGQVYNEQFF.

The chain couples TRBV5-1 to TRBJ1-3; 12 bases map to TRBD1. Germline V gene sequence: CDR1 SGHRS, CDR2 YFSETQ. The CDR3 length is 17 residues. Germline trimming cut 3 bases from V and 6 bases from J; bases unmatched to any gene: 10. The CDR3 spells CASSSIPGQGAVNTIYF. The CDR3 DNA sequence: TGCGCCAGCAGCTCGATACCGGGACAGGGGGCTGTAAACACCATATATTTT.

This chain joins TRBV30 and TRBJ1-1, with TRBD1 as a possible D gene (5 bases). The germline V gene has CDR1 GTSNPN and CDR2 SVGIG (reference sequence). Trimming cost V 2 bases and J 5 bases, with 21 bases left between them. The CDR3 is 16 residues long. The chain's CDR3 is CAWSSRGRTGRTEAFF. The CDR3 DNA reads TGTGCCTGGAGTAGTAGGGGCCGGACCGGGAGAACTGAAGCTTTCTTT.